Below, one TCR beta chain is given with its context. The antigen is not known. The sample's time point: patch test 1, 2 weeks after DPC sensitization. Regarding treatment: therapeutic diphenylcyclopropenone sensitization with weekly scalp DPC. The source of the sample is a study of human T cells and chemical hapten exposure. TCRdb ran MiXCR on the RACE reads and lists one entry per CDR3 protein. The sample carries roughly 190,000 distinct CDR3 sequences, 20% to 25% recorded once. Study-wide findings and caveats: There were significantly more large CDR3 similarity clusters among expanded TCRs than among controls. Expanded TCR counts at PT1 went up together with patch test score, a positive correlation. TCRs exceeding 1 in 1000 frequency stayed unchanged with DPC sensitization.

Sample: whole blood, taken in connection with sensitization to the hapten diphenylcyclopropenone (DPC). The clonotype was recovered from a woman in her forties or fifties with alopecia areata. Some clones in this sample may be carry-over from other donors' samples.

Written as DNA, the CDR3 is TGTGCCAGCAGTACCCGGGACAGGGCCTATGGCTACACCTTC. It encodes CASSTRDRAYGYTF. The chain employs TRBV6-5 and TRBJ1-2; 9 positions agree with TRBD1. CDR1 MNHEY and CDR2 SVGAGI come from the germline V gene. V trimming: 5 bases; J trimming: 4 bases; junction bases outside the gene matches: 5. The CDR3 runs 14 residues.